Included here is one T cell receptor beta chain sequence, with context. The antigen is not known. Germline lookup yields CDR1 SGDLS and CDR2 YYNGEE. V gave up 0 bases and J gave up 1 base, with 8 bases separating them. CDR3 length equals 15 residues. PCR used 60 Vbeta primers and 13 Jbeta primers. TCRdb keeps only in-frame clones here, not all; method: immunoSEQ multiplex PCR. Of about 82,000 clones listed, about 68% are singletons. This sample is part of a study of cytomegalovirus exposure and HLA in healthy donors. General study results and limits: Among the most significant clusters, several appeared linked to common viral pathogens in a later analysis. For TCR beta chains, V- and J-gene trimming was later linked to a missense DCLRE1C variant.

This TCR was sampled from a man aged 25 to 40 in good health and CMV-seropositive. This chain connects TRBV9 to TRBJ1-3; D unclear. The sample comprised PBMCs. CDR3 in amino acids: CASSVERGSGNTIYF. In DNA form, the CDR3 reads TGTGCCAGCAGCGTAGAGCGGGGATCTGGAAACACCATATATTTT.